The 11 T cell receptor beta chains listed next were all sequenced from one sample in a study of shared clonotypes between healthy human individuals. The table came from immunoSEQ multiplex PCR; TCRdb's copy has only in-frame clones and leaves some out. Found here are 2 million to 2.5 million clones, more than 85% of them singletons; the top ten hold 0.36%. The sequenced sample was naive CD4+ T cells from PBMCs. The subset: CD45RA+ positively selected. These receptors all come from a man in his late teens or twenties in good health. Some clones in this sample may be carry-over from other donors' samples.

The rearrangement uses TRBV2 and TRBJ1-1, with D tentatively TRBD1 (6 bases). The CDR3 spans 16 residues. Trimming took off 6 bases at V and 2 bases at J, with 19 bases between the two ends. Germline assignment: CDR1 SNHLY and CDR2 FYNNEI. In nucleotides, the CDR3 is TGTGCCAGCAGCCTGGAGGGTGGGGGGGCTAACACTGAAGCTTTCTTT. It translates to CASSLEGGGANTEAFF.

This sequence joins TRBV25-1 and TRBJ2-1; TRBD2 matches at 11 bases. Trimming removed 4 bases from V and 4 bases from J; junction bases left unmatched: 6. The germline gives CDR1 MGHDK, CDR2 SYGVNS. The CDR3 sequence is 16 residues long. The CDR3 nucleotides are TGTGCCAGCAGTGCCCCCGGGACTAGCGGATACAATGAGCAGTTCTTC. Encoded protein: CASSAPGTSGYNEQFF.

The V gene is TRBV7-9, the J gene TRBJ2-2; 8 nucleotides align to TRBD1. From germline, CDR1 is SEHNR and CDR2 FQNEAQ (reference sequence). The CDR3 spans 16 residues. Losses at the gene ends were 5 bases for V and 2 bases for J; bases not matched to a gene: 7. The CDR3 DNA sequence: TGTGCCAGCAGCAGCCGGGGACAGGCCAACACCGGGGAGCTGTTTTTT. Protein product: CASSSRGQANTGELFF. The whole variable domain, filled in from reference TRBV7-9 and TRBJ2-2, reads DTGVSQNPRHKITKRGQNVTFRCDPISEHNRLYWYRQTLGQGPEFLTYFQNEAQLEKSRLLSDRFSAERPKGSFSTLEIQRTEQGDSAMYLCASSSRGQANTGELFFGEGSRLTVL.

The chain is built from TRBV6-5 and TRBJ2-7; D ambiguous. The CDR3 loop spans 13 amino acids. Per germline, CDR1 MNHEY and CDR2 SVGAGI. Trimming took 7 bases from V and 3 from J, leaving 13 bases between them. The CDR3: CASTNGRDYEQYF. The CDR3 nucleotides read TGTGCCAGCACCAACGGAAGAGACTACGAGCAGTACTTC.

The rearrangement uses TRBV7-3 and TRBJ2-2, with D possibly being TRBD2 (6 bases). V dropped 2 bases and J dropped 7 bases, with 14 bases sitting between them. This CDR3 has 15 amino acids. Germline V gene data show CDR1 as SGHTA and CDR2 as FQGTGA. The CDR3 DNA reads as TGTGCCAGCAGCTTATTCGGGAGTGCTGACGGGGAGCTGTTTTTT. Translation gives CASSLFGSADGELFF.

The chain is built from TRBV19 and TRBJ1-3; no definite D call. Deletions cut 6 bases from V and 0 bases from J, with 9 bases between. CDR1 is LNHDA and CDR2 is SQIVND in the germline V gene (reference sequence). The CDR3 has 14 amino acids. This CDR3 reads CASSSGVSGNTIYF. The CDR3 nucleotides read TGTGCCAGTAGCTCCGGGGTCTCTGGAAACACCATATATTTT.

This chain connects TRBV7-8 to TRBJ2-5; 11 bases are a match to TRBD2. Germline V lookup: CDR1 SGHVS, CDR2 FQNEAQ. J was trimmed by 12 bases and V by 5 bases; bases with no gene match: 8. This CDR3 is 13 amino acids long. Here the CDR3 reads CASSNTPGLAEYF. Written as DNA, the CDR3 is TGTGCCAGCAGCAACACGCCGGGACTAGCGGAGTACTTC.

The chain has TRBV5-1 and TRBJ2-7; 11 nucleotides match TRBD2. Germline lookup yields CDR1 SGHRS and CDR2 YFSETQ. The junction had 12 bases not matched to a gene; V was cut back by 4 bases and J by 6 bases. The CDR3 contains 16 residues. CDR3 sequence reads: CASSPGTSGLAGEQYF. As DNA, the CDR3 is TGCGCCAGCAGCCCCGGGACTAGCGGCTTGGCCGGCGAGCAGTACTTC.

This chain links TRBV4-3 with TRBJ2-7; TRBD2 aligns across 15 bases. V lost 4 bases, J lost 3 bases, and 4 bases stayed unmatched. The CDR3 has 16 residues. Per germline, CDR1 LGHNA and CDR2 YSLEER. CDR3 loop: CASSRGLAGGFYEQYF. The CDR3 DNA reads as TGCGCCAGCAGCCGCGGACTAGCGGGAGGGTTCTACGAGCAGTACTTC.

The chain links TRBV6-5 to TRBJ1-6, with D possibly being TRBD1 (5 bases). CDR3 size: 14 residues. V dropped 6 bases and J dropped 6 bases, with 12 bases sitting between them. In germline, CDR1 is MNHEY, CDR2 SVGAGI. CDR3 residues: CASSTQGINSPLHF. The CDR3 DNA reads as TGTGCCAGCAGCACTCAGGGAATTAATTCACCCCTCCACTTT.

Only one count was recorded for this clone. The J gene is TRBJ2-1, the V gene TRBV7-9; unclear D gene. CDR3 length equals 11 residues. V was shortened by 5 bases and J by 7 bases, with 6 bases between the two germline ends. Germline assignment: CDR1 SEHNR and CDR2 FQNEAQ (reference sequence). CDR3 sequence reads: CASSPMNEQFF. As DNA, the CDR3 is TGTGCCAGCAGCCCGATGAATGAGCAGTTCTTC. Drawing the rest from reference TRBV7-9 and TRBJ2-1, the complete variable domain is DTGVSQNPRHKITKRGQNVTFRCDPISEHNRLYWYRQTLGQGPEFLTYFQNEAQLEKSRLLSDRFSAERPKGSFSTLEIQRTEQGDSAMYLCASSPMNEQFFGPGTRLTVL.